The sequence of this TCR beta chain was determined in a study of shared clonotypes between healthy human individuals. Comment on this clone: The antigen remains unidentified.

The germline V gene encodes CDR1 SNHLY and CDR2 FYNNEI. The CDR3 totals 13 residues. V lost 6 bases, J lost 0 bases, and 8 bases lay in between. Study findings and constraints: The study generally estimated greater richness for naive than memory subsets.

Selected positively for CCR7 and CD45RO-negative, naive CD8 cells excluded terminally differentiated effector memory CD45RA+ cells. Donation came from healthy HIV-negative adults that had no recent acute infections or vaccinations. Libraries were prepared by immunoSEQ multiplex PCR; TCRdb keeps only in-frame clonotypes and omits some of them. Of 2 million to 2.5 million clones in the sample, about 95% were seen once. The TCR comes from a man aged 18 to 30 in good health. This chain uses TRBV2 with TRBJ1-1; no firm D call. The source material was naive CD8+ T cells sorted from blood. CDR3 sequence: CASSLSLNTEAFF. CDR3 in DNA: TGTGCCAGCAGCCTCTCCTTGAACACTGAAGCTTTCTTT.